The following is a T cell receptor beta chain sequence with its context. Its matching antigen is unknown. This entry belongs to a study of T cell responses to AZD1222 COVID-19 vaccine. Produced via immunoSEQ multiplex PCR; TCRdb's table is partial and in-frame only. The sample gives about 88,000 clones, around 91% of which show up once; less than 5.5% is in the top ten. The CDR3 loop spans 12 amino acids. V was trimmed by 6 bases and J by 9 bases, leaving 12 bases between them. CDR1 is LNHDA, CDR2 SQIVND, per germline (reference sequence). General observations from the study: Mapped onto spike, vaccine-associated CD4 TCRs spanned it and were dominant at 160-218 and 743-854. Repertoire collection took place solely once the T cell response had peaked.

The TCR originated in an adult in good health. V and J are TRBV19 and TRBJ1-5, with a weak D call TRBD1 (5 bases). The source was peripheral blood, collected on day 0 of MenACWY control vaccination. The CDR3 protein is CASSGDVGPQHF. Written as DNA, the CDR3 is TGTGCCAGTAGCGGGGACGTTGGGCCCCAGCATTTT.